This T cell receptor beta chain appears in the sequencing data of a study of beta chain features in type 1 diabetes. Looked up from germline, CDR1 is KGHSH and CDR2 is LQKENI. V dropped 3 bases and J dropped 9; count of bases not matched to a gene: 7. The CDR3 sequence is 15 residues long. General study findings and limits: Unsettled here was the matter of whether HLA type influences TCRB rearrangement.

Sequenced material consisted of expressed TCRB transcripts (all of the isolated RNA was reverse transcribed). Clones were sequenced by immunoSEQ multiplex PCR, and TCRdb holds only the in-frame ones, with some missing. The table lists 200,000 to 250,000 clones, over 8.5% of them singletons. This clone was found a few times. The antigen is undetermined. The chain carries TRBV18 and TRBJ2-1; 11 nucleotides align to TRBD1. Sequenced material: naive CD4+ T cells from blood. This sequence was found in a woman between 18 and 29 years old in good health. The CDR3 DNA reads TGTGCCAGCTCACCTGGACAGGGGGCGCTCGGTGAGCAGTTCTTC. The encoded protein is CASSPGQGALGEQFF.